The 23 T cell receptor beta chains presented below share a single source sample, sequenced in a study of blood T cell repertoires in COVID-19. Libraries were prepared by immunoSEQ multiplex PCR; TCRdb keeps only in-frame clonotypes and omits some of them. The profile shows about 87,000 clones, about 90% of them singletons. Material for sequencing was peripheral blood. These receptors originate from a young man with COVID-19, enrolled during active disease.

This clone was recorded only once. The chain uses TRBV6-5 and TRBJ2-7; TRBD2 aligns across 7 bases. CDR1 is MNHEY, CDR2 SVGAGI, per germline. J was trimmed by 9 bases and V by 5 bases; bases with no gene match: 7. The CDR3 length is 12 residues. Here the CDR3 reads CASSRLARAQYF. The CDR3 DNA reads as TGTGCCAGCAGTAGACTAGCTAGGGCGCAGTACTTC.

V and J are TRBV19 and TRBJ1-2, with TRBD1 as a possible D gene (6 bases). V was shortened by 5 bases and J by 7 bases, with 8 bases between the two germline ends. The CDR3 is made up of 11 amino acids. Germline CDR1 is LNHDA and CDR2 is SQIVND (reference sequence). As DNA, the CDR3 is TGTGCCAGTAGTTACAGGGCTGGCTACACCTTC. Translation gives CASSYRAGYTF.

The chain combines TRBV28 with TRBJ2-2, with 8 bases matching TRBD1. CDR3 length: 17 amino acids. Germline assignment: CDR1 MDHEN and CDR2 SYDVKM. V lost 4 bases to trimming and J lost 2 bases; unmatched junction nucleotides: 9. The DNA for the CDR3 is TGTGCCAGCAGTTCCTTTTGGGACAGGATAAACACCGGGGAGCTGTTTTTT. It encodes CASSSFWDRINTGELFF.

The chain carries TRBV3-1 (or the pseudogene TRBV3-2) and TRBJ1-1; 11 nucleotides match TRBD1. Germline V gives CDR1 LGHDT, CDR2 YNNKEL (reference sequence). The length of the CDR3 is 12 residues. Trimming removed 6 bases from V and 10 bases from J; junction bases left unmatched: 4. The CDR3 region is CASRPDRGLAFF. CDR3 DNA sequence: TGTGCCAGCAGACCGGACAGGGGGCTAGCTTTCTTT.

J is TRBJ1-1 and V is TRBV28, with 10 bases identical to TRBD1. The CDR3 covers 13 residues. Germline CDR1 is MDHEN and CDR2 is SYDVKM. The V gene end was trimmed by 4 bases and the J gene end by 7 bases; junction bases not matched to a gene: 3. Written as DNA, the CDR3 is TGTGCCAGCAGTTCGGACAGGGGGGATGAAGCTTTCTTT. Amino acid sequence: CASSSDRGDEAFF.

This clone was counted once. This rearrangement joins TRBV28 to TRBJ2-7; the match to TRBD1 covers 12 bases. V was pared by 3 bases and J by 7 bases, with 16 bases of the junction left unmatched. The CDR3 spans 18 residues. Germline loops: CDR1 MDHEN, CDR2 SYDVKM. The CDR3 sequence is CASSFRDRGLSVGVEQYF. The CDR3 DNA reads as TGTGCCAGCAGTTTCCGGGACAGGGGGCTGAGTGTAGGGGTGGAGCAGTACTTC.

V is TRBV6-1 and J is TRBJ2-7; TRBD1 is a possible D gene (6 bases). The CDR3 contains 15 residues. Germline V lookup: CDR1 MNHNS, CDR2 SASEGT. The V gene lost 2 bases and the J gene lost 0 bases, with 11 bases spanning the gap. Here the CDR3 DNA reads TGTGCCAGCAGTGAACGACAGGCGAGCTCCTACGAGCAGTACTTC. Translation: CASSERQASSYEQYF.

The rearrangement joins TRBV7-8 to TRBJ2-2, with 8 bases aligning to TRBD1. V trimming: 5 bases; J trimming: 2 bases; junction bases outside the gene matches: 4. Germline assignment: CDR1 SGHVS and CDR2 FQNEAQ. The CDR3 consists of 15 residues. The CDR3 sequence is CASSRDRINTGELFF. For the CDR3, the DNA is TGTGCCAGCAGCCGGGACAGGATAAACACCGGGGAGCTGTTTTTT.

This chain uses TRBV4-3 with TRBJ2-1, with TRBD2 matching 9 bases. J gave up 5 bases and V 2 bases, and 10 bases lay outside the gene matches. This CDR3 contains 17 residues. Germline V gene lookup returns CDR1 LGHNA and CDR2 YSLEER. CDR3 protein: CASSQFSIPSGDNEQFF. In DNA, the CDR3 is TGCGCCAGCAGCCAATTCTCAATCCCTAGCGGGGACAATGAGCAGTTCTTC.

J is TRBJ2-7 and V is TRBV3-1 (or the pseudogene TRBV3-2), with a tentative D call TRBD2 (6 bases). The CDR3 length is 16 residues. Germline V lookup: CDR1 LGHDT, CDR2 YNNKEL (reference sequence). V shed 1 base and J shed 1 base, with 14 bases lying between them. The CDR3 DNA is TGTGCCAGCAGCCAAGTCGTCGCGGGGTTATCCTACGAGCAGTACTTC. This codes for CASSQVVAGLSYEQYF.

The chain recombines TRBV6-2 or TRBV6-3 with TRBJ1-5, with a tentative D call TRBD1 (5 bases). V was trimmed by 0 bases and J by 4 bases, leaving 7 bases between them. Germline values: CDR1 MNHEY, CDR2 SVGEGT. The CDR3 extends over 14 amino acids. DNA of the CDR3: TGTGCCAGCAGTTACTCAGCAGGGAATCAGCCCCAGCATTTT. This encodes CASSYSAGNQPQHF.

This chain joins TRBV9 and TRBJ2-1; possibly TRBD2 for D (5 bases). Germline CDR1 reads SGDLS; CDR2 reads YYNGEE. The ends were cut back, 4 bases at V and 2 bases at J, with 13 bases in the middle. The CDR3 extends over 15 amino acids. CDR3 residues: CASSIGLAAYNEQFF. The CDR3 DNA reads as TGTGCCAGCAGCATTGGGCTAGCAGCCTACAATGAGCAGTTCTTC.

This chain's CDR3 is CAWSVRGGWSEQYF. CDR3 sequence (DNA): TGTGCCTGGAGTGTACGTGGGGGGTGGAGCGAGCAGTACTTC. The chain couples TRBV30 to TRBJ2-7; a weak D match, TRBD2 (6 bases). The V gene lost 0 bases and the J gene lost 6 bases, with 15 bases spanning the gap. Germline CDR1 and CDR2: GTSNPN and SVGIG (reference sequence). This CDR3 is built from 14 residues.

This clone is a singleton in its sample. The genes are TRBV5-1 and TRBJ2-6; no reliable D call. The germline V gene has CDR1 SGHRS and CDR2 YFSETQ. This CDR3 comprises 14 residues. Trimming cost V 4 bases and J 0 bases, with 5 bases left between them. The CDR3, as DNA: TGCGCCAGCAGCGCGGACTCTGGGGCCAACGTCCTGACTTTC. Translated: CASSADSGANVLTF.

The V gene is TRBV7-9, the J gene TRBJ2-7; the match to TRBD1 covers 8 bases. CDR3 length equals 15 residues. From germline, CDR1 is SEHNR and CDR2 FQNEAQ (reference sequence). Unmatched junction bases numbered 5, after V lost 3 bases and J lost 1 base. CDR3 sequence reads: CASSFQGAPSYEQYF. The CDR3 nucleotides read TGTGCCAGCAGCTTCCAGGGGGCCCCTTCCTACGAGCAGTACTTC. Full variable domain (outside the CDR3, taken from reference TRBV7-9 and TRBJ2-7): DTGVSQNPRHKITKRGQNVTFRCDPISEHNRLYWYRQTLGQGPEFLTYFQNEAQLEKSRLLSDRFSAERPKGSFSTLEIQRTEQGDSAMYLCASSFQGAPSYEQYFGPGTRLTVT.

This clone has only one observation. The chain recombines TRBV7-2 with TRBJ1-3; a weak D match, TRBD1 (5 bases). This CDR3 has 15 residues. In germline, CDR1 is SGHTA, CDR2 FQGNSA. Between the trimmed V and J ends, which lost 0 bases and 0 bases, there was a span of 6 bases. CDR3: CASSLAGDSGNTIYF. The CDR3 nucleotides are TGTGCCAGCAGCTTAGCAGGGGACTCTGGAAACACCATATATTTT. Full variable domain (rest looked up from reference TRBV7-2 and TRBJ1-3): GAGVSQSPSNKVTEKGKDVELRCDPISGHTALYWYRQSLGQGLEFLIYFQGNSAPDKSGLPSDRFSAERTGGSVSTLTIQRTQQEDSAVYLCASSLAGDSGNTIYFGEGSWLTVV.

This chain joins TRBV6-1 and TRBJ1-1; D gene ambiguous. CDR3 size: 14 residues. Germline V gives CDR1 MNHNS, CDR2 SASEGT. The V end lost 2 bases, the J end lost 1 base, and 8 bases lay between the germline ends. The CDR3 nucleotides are TGTGCCAGCAGTGAATTGGGCAGGAACACTGAAGCTTTCTTT. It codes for CASSELGRNTEAFF.

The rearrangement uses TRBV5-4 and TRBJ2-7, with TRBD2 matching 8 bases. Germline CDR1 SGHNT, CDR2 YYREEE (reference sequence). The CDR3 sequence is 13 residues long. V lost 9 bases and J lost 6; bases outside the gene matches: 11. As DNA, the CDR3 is TGTGCCACCGGGGGGGGCGCCCCCGGCGAGCAGTACTTC. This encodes CATGGGAPGEQYF.

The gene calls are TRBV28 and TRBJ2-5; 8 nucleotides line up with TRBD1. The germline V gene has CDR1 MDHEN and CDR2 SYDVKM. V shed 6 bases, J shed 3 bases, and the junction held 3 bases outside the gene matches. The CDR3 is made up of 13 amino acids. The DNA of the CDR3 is TGTGCCAGCAGCTCGACAGGGGAAGAGACCCAGTACTTC. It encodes CASSSTGEETQYF.

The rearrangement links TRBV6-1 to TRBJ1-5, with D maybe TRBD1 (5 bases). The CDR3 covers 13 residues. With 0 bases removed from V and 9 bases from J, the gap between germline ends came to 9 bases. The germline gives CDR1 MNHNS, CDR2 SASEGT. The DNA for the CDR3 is TGTGCCAGCAGTGAAGCGCGGGGGGGGCCCCAGCATTTT. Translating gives CASSEARGGPQHF.

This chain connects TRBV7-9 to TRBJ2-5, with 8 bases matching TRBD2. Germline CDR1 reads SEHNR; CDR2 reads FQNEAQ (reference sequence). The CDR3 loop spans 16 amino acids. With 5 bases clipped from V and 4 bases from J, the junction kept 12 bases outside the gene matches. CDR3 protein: CASSRRKREFRETQYF. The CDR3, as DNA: TGTGCCAGCAGCCGCCGAAAGCGGGAGTTTCGAGAGACCCAGTACTTC.

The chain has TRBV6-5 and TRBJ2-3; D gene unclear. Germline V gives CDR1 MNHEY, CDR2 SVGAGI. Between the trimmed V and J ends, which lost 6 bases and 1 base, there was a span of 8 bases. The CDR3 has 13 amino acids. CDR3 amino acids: CASRAMGTDTQYF. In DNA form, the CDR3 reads TGTGCCAGCAGGGCAATGGGCACAGATACGCAGTATTTT.

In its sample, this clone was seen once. Here the CDR3 reads CARDLLSSGSLKEQYF. CDR3 nucleotide sequence: TGTGCCAGAGACCTCCTCTCTAGCGGGAGTCTGAAAGAGCAGTACTTC. The gene calls are TRBV27 and TRBJ2-7, with 10 bases identical to TRBD2. This CDR3 has 16 amino acids. Trimming removed 9 bases from V and 7 bases from J; junction bases left unmatched: 18. From germline, CDR1 is MNHEY and CDR2 SMNVEV (reference sequence).